Listed here are 9 T cell receptor beta chains from one sample, sequenced in a study of T cells expressing NK-cell markers. TCRdb re-analyzed the 5' RACE reads; it lists each CDR3 protein once, without DNA. This table holds 160,000 or so distinct CDR3 sequences. Sequencing was performed on blood T cells: a sorted CD56 or NKG2C T cell subset, CD4+ or CD8+ T cells, or bulk PBMC T cells (not recorded which). These receptors were collected from a woman between 18 and 75 years old in good health.

The gene calls are TRBV28 and TRBJ1-5; no DNA is available, so the TRBD1 call from TCRdb remains unchecked. The CDR3 consists of 14 residues. The germline V gene encodes CDR1 MDHEN and CDR2 SYDVKM. The CDR3 here is CASRTGALSQPQHF.

The V gene is TRBV6-2 or TRBV6-3, the J gene TRBJ2-1; the TCRdb call, TRBD1, lacks DNA for checking. Germline loops: CDR1 MNHEY, CDR2 SVGEGT. The CDR3 runs 15 residues. The chain's CDR3 is CASSTDRARVNEQFF.

The chain links TRBV2 to TRBJ2-1; TCRdb picks TRBD2, but there is no DNA to check that call. Germline assignment: CDR1 SNHLY and CDR2 FYNNEI. The CDR3 covers 18 residues. CDR3 sequence reads: CASSSTPSGLAGGNEQFF.

The chain links TRBV6-2 or TRBV6-3 to TRBJ2-3; TCRdb's D call, TRBD2, is unchecked because there is no DNA. The CDR3 consists of 15 residues. CDR1 is MNHEY, CDR2 SVGEGT, per germline. The CDR3: CASTLSGRETDTQYF.

This chain uses TRBV5-1 with TRBJ2-1; as DNA is missing, the TRBD1 call by TCRdb cannot be tested. The germline V gene encodes CDR1 SGHRS and CDR2 YFSETQ. CDR3 length equals 14 residues. This CDR3 reads CASSLEQGRGEQFF.

V is TRBV29-1 and J is TRBJ2-3; TCRdb indicates TRBD1, and absent DNA this call remains unverified. This CDR3 comprises 13 residues. The germline V gene has CDR1 SQVTM and CDR2 ANQGSEA. Here the CDR3 reads CSARASSTDTQYF.

V is TRBV29-1 and J is TRBJ2-1; the D call of TRBD1 rests on TCRdb alone, since no DNA is present to check it. CDR3 length equals 13 residues. CDR1 is SQVTM, CDR2 ANQGSEA, per germline. CDR3 region: CSDGQGASNEQFF.

The V gene is TRBV29-1, the J gene TRBJ2-7; there is no DNA to check the TCRdb D call of TRBD2. The CDR3 sequence is 13 residues long. In germline, CDR1 is SQVTM, CDR2 ANQGSEA. CDR3 region: CSGAGTRGREQYF.

The rearrangement uses TRBV12-3 or TRBV12-4 and TRBJ2-1; TCRdb lists TRBD1, though no DNA is available to test this call. There are 14 residues in the CDR3. Here the CDR3 reads CASSIRQGAYEQFF.